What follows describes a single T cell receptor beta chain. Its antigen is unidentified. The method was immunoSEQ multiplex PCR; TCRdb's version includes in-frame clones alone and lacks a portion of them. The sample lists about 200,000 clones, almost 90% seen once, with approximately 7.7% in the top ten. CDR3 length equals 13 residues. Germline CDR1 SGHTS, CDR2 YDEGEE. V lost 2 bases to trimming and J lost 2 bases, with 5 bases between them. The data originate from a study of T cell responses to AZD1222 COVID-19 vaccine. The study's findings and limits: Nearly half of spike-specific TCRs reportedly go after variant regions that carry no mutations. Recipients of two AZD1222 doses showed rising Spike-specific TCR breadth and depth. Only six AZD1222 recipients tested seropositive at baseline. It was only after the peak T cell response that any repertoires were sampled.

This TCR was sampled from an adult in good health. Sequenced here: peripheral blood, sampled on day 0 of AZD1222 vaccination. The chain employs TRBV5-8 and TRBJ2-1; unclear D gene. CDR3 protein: CASSFLPYNEQFF. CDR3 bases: TGTGCCAGCAGCTTCCTACCCTACAATGAGCAGTTCTTC.